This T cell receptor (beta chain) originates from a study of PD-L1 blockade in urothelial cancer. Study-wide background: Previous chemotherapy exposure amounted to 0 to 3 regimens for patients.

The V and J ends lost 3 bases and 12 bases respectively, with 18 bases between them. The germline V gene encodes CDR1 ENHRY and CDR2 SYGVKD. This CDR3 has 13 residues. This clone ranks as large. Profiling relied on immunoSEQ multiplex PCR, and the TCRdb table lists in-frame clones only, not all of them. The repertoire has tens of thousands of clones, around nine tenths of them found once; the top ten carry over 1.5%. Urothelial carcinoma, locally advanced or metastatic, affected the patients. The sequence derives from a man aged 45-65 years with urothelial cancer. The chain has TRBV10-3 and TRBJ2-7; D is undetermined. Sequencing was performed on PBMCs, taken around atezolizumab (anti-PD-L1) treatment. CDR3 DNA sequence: TGTGCCATCAGTGAACCGACTCCAAGGTGGTGGTACTTC. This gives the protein CAISEPTPRWWYF.